This T cell receptor beta chain comes out of a study of cytomegalovirus exposure and HLA in healthy donors (TCRdb year 2017). Broadly, across the study: In an earlier analysis of roughly 590 of the donors, 250 to 300 Gb of sequence data and approximately 100 million unique TCR beta sequences from 150 million to 200 million T cells were reported. Roughly 300 gigabases of sequencing data and some 85 million unique TCR sequences were included in an early release covering over 600 HLA-typed donors. Of the approximately 370 genotyped donors, 81% were placed in the genetic ancestry cluster associated with self-reported Caucasian donors. The study aimed to test whether cataloging public T cell receptors could reveal signatures of past pathogen exposure. Using immunosequencing, the study profiled T cell repertoires from fewer than 700 subjects and related those repertoires to cytomegalovirus serostatus. Besides the first cohort of around 670 subjects, a separate validation cohort made up of 90 to 150 different subjects was used. To predict cytomegalovirus infection status, the study combined high-throughput TCR immunosequencing, statistical association of individual TCRs with disease status, and machine learning. A later analysis re-analyzed previously published TCR beta repertoires from several hundred donors and added high-resolution HLA genotyping to study TCR occurrence patterns. Rather than using new phenotypic data, the later analysis identified candidate immune exposures from TCR beta sequences and from how often those sequences occurred across donors. In an earlier analysis of roughly 540 of the donors, high-throughput TCR beta sequencing was used to judge whether each TCR beta V gene segment behaved as functional or pseudogenic. Donor age, sex, ethnicity and CMV serostatus were compiled together with the repertoire data. A later genetic analysis used genome-wide SNP genotypes for about 60% of the roughly 670 donors, treating that subset as a discovery cohort. Every discovery cohort repertoire had been produced on one sequencing platform. Class I and class II HLA loci were covered by the typing at four-digit resolution. The number of typed donors differed by locus: roughly 629-630 for A, B, C, DRB1 and DQB1; 500 to 550 for DQA1; around 610 for DPA1; and some 470 for DPB1. Five DR-DQ haplotypes were handled as single units for association and clustering because linkage in the cohort was strong. Among about 360 genotyped donors of the cohort, an average of approximately 250,000 unique TCR beta nucleotide sequences were sequenced per donor, roughly 20% of them non-productive. Study-wide findings and limitations: A further reported finding was that TCR beta sequences accurately predicted the HLA-A and HLA-B alleles for most subjects in the first cohort. At a false discovery rate of 0.05, a later analysis linked 16,951 TCR beta sequences to specific HLA alleles. The presence/absence analyses assumed that sequencing depth was roughly uniform across donors, and that assumption may not be true. According to the authors, the approach could potentially be generalized to other disease states and immunological phenotypes. An earlier analysis of approximately 600 of the donors showed that most TCR beta V segments appeared in productive rearrangements either about 87% or about 30% of the time, which broadly matched IMGT annotations. This cohort had only TCR beta chains sequenced, and the lack of alpha or paired-chain data limited which features could be detected. A total of 150 or so TCR beta chains were listed by the study as associated with cytomegalovirus. When HLA alleles, especially DR and DQ, strongly co-occurred, attributing TCR associations to individual alleles was difficult. According to a later analysis, TCR association rates differed among HLA loci, with DRB1 alleles showing the most associated TCRs and HLA-C alleles showing the fewest. In both the original and validation cohorts, the classifier was reported to diagnose cytomegalovirus status with high specificity and sensitivity. A cluster of highly shared sequence variants was judged likely to be a technical artifact of the sequencing pipeline. Several of the top co-occurrence clusters appeared to be linked to parvovirus B19, influenza, CMV and Epstein-Barr virus, according to a later analysis. A later analysis found that most CMV-associated TCR beta chains appeared HLA-restricted, with HLA associations seemingly driven largely by CMV exposure. According to a later genetic analysis, donors in an Asian-associated ancestry cluster had fewer N-insertions in productive TCRs than the approximately 700-donor mean. Most TCR sequences were observed very rarely across donors, whereas some public TCRs were present in many individuals. Because the 87-base-pair reads could not distinguish some IMGT-functional V segments, including TRBV6-2 and TRBV6-3, those segments were excluded. Because counts were too low, seventeen rarely observed V segments, including chromosome 9 orphons, were excluded from the earlier analysis of under 650 of the donors. Compared with equally common non-associated chains, HLA-associated TCR beta chains in a later analysis were more clonally expanded and had lower generation probabilities. Because HLA typing was unavailable for some donors at each locus, only the typed subset was used in association tests. Correlated functional status among segregating V segments might be attributable to linkage disequilibrium, but an unknown experimental factor could not be ruled out. V-gene and J-gene trimming of TCR beta chains was associated with a missense DCLRE1C variant in a later genetic analysis, and the association was replicated in an independent cohort. Immune exposure information for the cohort was limited to CMV serostatus. Three of the identified cytomegalovirus-associated TCR beta chains were confirmed in vitro to be specific for cytomegalovirus antigens.

Remarks on this clone: Its specific antigen is unknown. Base-call qualities are not available, and no considerably larger clone is one nucleotide away.

Library preparation used the immunoSEQ multiplex PCR assay. For the multiplex PCR, a mixture combining 60 forward primers for TCR Vbeta segments and 13 reverse primers for TCR Jbeta segments was used. A multiplex PCR assay on genomic DNA amplified the CDR3 region of rearranged TCR beta genes. Amplified TCR beta libraries were sequenced as 87-base-pair reads on the Illumina HiSeq System. As for the original processing: A later analysis tallied tens of millions of unique TCR beta chains across the 700 or so repertoires, and around 10 million of those chains were shared by two or more donors. To remove PCR and sequencing errors, raw reads were error-corrected and collapsed into unique sequences using a nearest-neighbor algorithm that merged closely related sequences. CDR3 sequences were aligned to IMGT reference sequences to assign V, D and J gene segments. Each retained sequence needed at least a six-nucleotide match to both a V gene segment and a J gene segment. A rearrangement counted as productive if the CDR3 had no stop codons and remained in frame with V and J, and every other rearrangement counted as non-productive. Following IMGT convention, CDR3 was defined as the stretch from the second conserved V-encoded cysteine to the conserved J-encoded phenylalanine. The earlier analysis of 587 of the donors excluded sequences that lacked an unambiguous match to a single V gene segment. An earlier analysis of several hundred of the donors classified V segments as functional when productive rearrangements were above 56.7% and as segregating when the standard deviation between donors was above 5%. A statistical classification framework was built to diagnose cytomegalovirus status from the catalog of TCR beta chain sequences. A later analysis assigned V and J genes by comparing TCR nucleotide sequences with IMGT/GENE-DB human TR gene sequences. The TCRdist pipeline was used in a later analysis to assign CDR3 sequences and most-parsimonious VDJ recombination scenarios. In a later analysis, each TCR beta chain was defined by its CDR3 amino acid sequence together with its V-gene family, and reads lacking a unique V-gene family were excluded. To address suspected cross-contamination and a sequencing artifact, a later analysis removed over 500 highly shared, low-generation-probability nucleotide sequences. In a later analysis, a clonal expansion index for each public chain was calculated from normalized within-repertoire ranks of inferred template counts. A later analysis computed generation probabilities with a VDJ recombination model fitted to out-of-frame rearrangements, and checked the results against IGoR. In a later analysis, hypergeometric tests were used to score TCR-TCR, TCR-HLA and TCR-CMV co-occurrence, with a repertoire-size bias correction applied to TCR pairs. A later analysis estimated false discovery rates by permuting HLA or CMV assignments 20 times. In a later analysis, co-occurring TCRs were grouped using DBSCAN, with TCRdist sequence similarity added in when clustering inside HLA-allele-positive subsets. Repertoires with fewer than 30,000 or more than 120,000 public chains were left out of co-occurrence clustering, as were about 5 repertoires with anomalous nucleotide sharing. TCRdb took over this immuneACCESS table, retaining in-frame rearrangements with V and J assigned. Such tables are incomplete; in checked studies, under half of the missing clones stem from an unresolved V gene, and the remainder is unexplained. V and J calls and clone size follow that table, whereas D and trimming were derived from the DNA. The sample table holds around 96,000 clones, of which 64% were seen once. In total, the top ten clones hold roughly 3.2% of the sample.

In total, more than 500 healthy bone marrow donors made up the cohort. All cohort members were sampled while nominally healthy, although unrecorded immune exposures were likely present. The donor tested CMV seronegative and was one of the 352 seronegative cohort members. Every donor gave a peripheral blood sample, and the peripheral blood mononuclear cells from that sample were used for TCR beta sequencing. The Qiagen DNeasy Blood Extraction Kit was used to extract genomic DNA from the blood cell samples. V sheds 8 bases and J sheds 5 bases, leaving 17 bases between their ends. The germline V gene encodes CDR1 WNHNN and CDR2 SYGVQD (reference sequence). The CDR3 starts with the cysteine, ends with the phenylalanine, and has 14 residues. Of the read, only the CDR3 DNA is kept; its 42 bases are in frame from base 1.

The receptor was isolated from a man in his 60s in good health and CMV-seronegative. The sample taken for sequencing was PBMCs. The rearrangement combines TRBV10-1 with TRBJ2-3; TRBD2 is a weak D gene call, 5 bases matching. This receptor has the CDR3 CASSAASPQDTQYF. DNA sequence: TGCGCCAGCTCAGCGGCTTCCCCCCAAGATACGCAGTATTTT.